This T cell receptor (beta chain) appears in the sequencing data of a study of T cells in Graves' hyperthyroidism and ophthalmopathy. For the study at large: Before any treatment, at initial diagnosis, peripheral blood was collected.

The CDR3 extends over 16 amino acids. Germline CDR1 SEHNR, CDR2 FQNEAQ (reference sequence). V was shortened by 2 bases and J by 4 bases, with 17 bases between the two germline ends. The TCR beta CDR3 regions underwent amplification using RNA transcripts as the source. During a first-round RT-PCR of the TCR CDR3, the HTBI primer set was used. In TCRdb, the multiplex PCR reads were re-called with MiXCR into one record per CDR3 protein. The table has just under 750,000 distinct CDR3 sequences, roughly a third seen once. At least ten counts were recorded for this clonotype. The sequencing input was blood. The chain joins TRBV7-9 to TRBJ1-2; D may be TRBD1 (6 bases). The origin of this receptor is a woman aged 40-49 years with Graves' hyperthyroidism. CDR3 protein: CASSLRLRGLGYGYTF. In DNA, the CDR3 is TGTGCCAGCAGCTTACGGCTTCGGGGGCTGGGCTATGGCTACACCTTC.